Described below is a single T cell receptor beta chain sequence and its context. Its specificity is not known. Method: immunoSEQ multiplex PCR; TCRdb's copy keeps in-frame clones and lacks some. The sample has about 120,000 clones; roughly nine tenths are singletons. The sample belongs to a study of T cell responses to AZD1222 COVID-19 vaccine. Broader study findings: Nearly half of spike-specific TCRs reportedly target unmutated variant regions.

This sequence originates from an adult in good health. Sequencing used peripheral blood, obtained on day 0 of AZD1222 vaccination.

CDR3 amino acids: CASSLFGPNQPQHF. For the CDR3, the DNA is TGTGCCAGCAGCTTGTTCGGACCCAATCAGCCCCAGCATTTT. This sequence joins TRBV5-6 and TRBJ1-5; D gene uncertain. CDR1 and CDR2 (germline): SGHDT, YYEEEE. V shed 1 base and J shed 3 bases, with 8 bases lying between them. The CDR3 covers 14 residues.